Listed below are T cell receptor beta chains from one sample, sequenced in a study of cytomegalovirus exposure and HLA in healthy donors. Sequenced by immunoSEQ multiplex PCR; TCRdb stores in-frame clones only, minus some. The data contain 220,000 or so clones, around 80% of them singletons. The sample was PBMCs. These receptors originate from a man aged 50-59 years in good health and CMV-seronegative. Each CDR3 is given with its conserved first and last residue. A D gene is named only where the DNA matches it firmly. The size entry is marked missing in some rows and otherwise reads once, few, many or a size class.

j_call: TRBJ1-1; v_call: TRBV27; d_call: NA; clone_size: NA; cdr3_aa: CASSLRQGNTEAFF; cdr3_nt: TGTGCCAGCAGTTTACGGCAGGGGAACACTGAAGCTTTCTTT
j_call: TRBJ2-5; v_call: TRBV19; d_call: NA; clone_size: NA; cdr3_aa: CASQGQETQYF; cdr3_nt: TGTGCCAGTCAGGGACAAGAGACCCAGTACTTC
j_call: TRBJ1-4; v_call: TRBV15; d_call: NA; clone_size: NA; cdr3_aa: CATSTLRYREGEKLFF; cdr3_nt: TGTGCCACCAGCACTCTAAGGTACAGGGAAGGTGAAAAACTGTTTTTT
j_call: TRBJ2-1; v_call: TRBV12-5; d_call: TRBD1; clone_size: NA; cdr3_aa: CASGLVRDRYNEQFF; cdr3_nt: TGTGCTAGTGGTTTGGTCCGGGACAGATACAATGAGCAGTTCTTC
j_call: TRBJ1-1; v_call: TRBV6-1; d_call: TRBD1; clone_size: NA; cdr3_aa: CASSERFRGLGTEAFF; cdr3_nt: TGTGCCAGCAGTGAGAGATTCAGGGGGCTAGGCACTGAAGCTTTCTTT
j_call: TRBJ1-3; v_call: TRBV30; d_call: NA; clone_size: NA; cdr3_aa: CAWSLAGARSGNTIYF; cdr3_nt: TGTGCCTGGAGCTTGGCGGGGGCGCGGAGTGGAAACACCATATATTTT
j_call: TRBJ1-1; v_call: TRBV4-1; d_call: NA; clone_size: NA; cdr3_aa: CASSHRTSDTEAFF; cdr3_nt: TGCGCCAGCAGCCATCGGACATCTGACACTGAAGCTTTCTTT
j_call: TRBJ2-3; v_call: TRBV9; d_call: TRBD2; clone_size: NA; cdr3_aa: CASSLGTSGRTDTQYF; cdr3_nt: TGTGCCAGCAGCCTAGGGACTAGCGGGAGGACGGATACGCAGTATTTT
j_call: TRBJ2-7; v_call: TRBV27; d_call: NA; clone_size: NA; cdr3_aa: CASSFGDISYEQYF; cdr3_nt: TGTGCCAGCAGTTTTGGGGACATCTCCTACGAGCAGTACTTC
j_call: TRBJ2-3; v_call: TRBV10-2; d_call: TRBD2; clone_size: NA; cdr3_aa: CASKEGSGGYTQYF; cdr3_nt: TGCGCCAGCAAGGAGGGTAGCGGGGGTTATACGCAGTATTTT
j_call: TRBJ2-1; v_call: TRBV19; d_call: NA; clone_size: NA; cdr3_aa: CASSYPGVNNEQFF; cdr3_nt: TGTGCCAGTAGCTACCCGGGGGTCAATAATGAGCAGTTCTTC
j_call: TRBJ1-6; v_call: TRBV27; d_call: NA; clone_size: NA; cdr3_aa: CASSLRQLGSPLHF; cdr3_nt: TGTGCCAGCAGCCTCCGACAGCTAGGTTCACCCCTCCACTTT
j_call: TRBJ1-5; v_call: TRBV7-6; d_call: TRBD1; clone_size: NA; cdr3_aa: CASSLGQGGVGQPQHF; cdr3_nt: TGTGCCAGCAGCTTAGGGCAAGGGGGCGTAGGTCAGCCCCAGCATTTT
j_call: TRBJ1-2; v_call: TRBV6-5; d_call: NA; clone_size: NA; cdr3_aa: CASSTRTDRPGYTF; cdr3_nt: TGTGCCAGCAGTACACGAACAGACAGGCCGGGCTACACCTTC
j_call: TRBJ1-6; v_call: TRBV30; d_call: NA; clone_size: few; cdr3_aa: CAWSAFGGSSYNSPLHF; cdr3_nt: TGTGCCTGGAGTGCATTTGGGGGGAGCTCCTATAATTCACCCCTCCACTTT
j_call: TRBJ2-2; v_call: TRBV29-1; d_call: TRBD1; clone_size: NA; cdr3_aa: CSALTGGYTGELFF; cdr3_nt: TGCAGCGCCTTGACAGGGGGCTACACCGGGGAGCTGTTTTTT
j_call: TRBJ2-5; v_call: TRBV15; d_call: NA; clone_size: few; cdr3_aa: CATSRAGRRETQYF; cdr3_nt: TGTGCCACCAGCAGAGCGGGAAGGCGGGAGACCCAGTACTTC
j_call: TRBJ2-2; v_call: TRBV19; d_call: NA; clone_size: NA; cdr3_aa: CASSISAANTGELFF; cdr3_nt: TGTGCCAGTAGTATATCAGCGGCGAACACCGGGGAGCTGTTTTTT
j_call: TRBJ1-5; v_call: TRBV7-2; d_call: NA; clone_size: NA; cdr3_aa: CASSLGARQRQPQHF; cdr3_nt: TGTGCCAGCAGCTTAGGGGCCCGTCAAAGACAGCCCCAGCATTTT
j_call: TRBJ1-1; v_call: TRBV9; d_call: TRBD1; clone_size: few; cdr3_aa: CASSVPKEGTGTIMNTEAFF; cdr3_nt: TGTGCCAGCAGCGTGCCCAAAGAAGGGACAGGGACGATTATGAACACTGAAGCTTTCTTT
j_call: TRBJ2-1; v_call: TRBV2; d_call: NA; clone_size: once; cdr3_aa: CASSEVRSNEQFF; cdr3_nt: TGTGCCAGCAGTGAAGTGAGGAGTAATGAGCAGTTCTTC
j_call: TRBJ1-5; v_call: TRBV30; d_call: NA; clone_size: NA; cdr3_aa: CAWSVRGTLSNQPQHF; cdr3_nt: TGTGCCTGGAGTGTACGTGGCACCCTGAGCAATCAGCCCCAGCATTTT
j_call: TRBJ2-7; v_call: TRBV28; d_call: NA; clone_size: NA; cdr3_aa: CASTQRRTASYEQYF; cdr3_nt: TGTGCCAGCACCCAGAGGAGGACAGCTTCCTACGAGCAGTACTTC
j_call: TRBJ2-1; v_call: TRBV29-1; d_call: NA; clone_size: few; cdr3_aa: CSVDSQGIPYNEQFF; cdr3_nt: TGCAGCGTTGATAGTCAGGGAATTCCCTACAATGAGCAGTTCTTC
j_call: TRBJ1-1; v_call: TRBV9; d_call: NA; clone_size: NA; cdr3_aa: CASSVSRGNTEAFF; cdr3_nt: TGTGCCAGCAGCGTCTCCAGGGGGAACACTGAAGCTTTCTTT
j_call: TRBJ2-7; v_call: TRBV28; d_call: NA; clone_size: few; cdr3_aa: CASTSRKTYEQYF; cdr3_nt: TGTGCCAGCACTTCGCGAAAGACCTACGAGCAGTACTTC
j_call: TRBJ2-2; v_call: TRBV5-1; d_call: NA; clone_size: NA; cdr3_aa: CASSLGTAGELFF; cdr3_nt: TGCGCCAGCAGCTTGGGGACAGCCGGGGAGCTGTTTTTT
j_call: TRBJ1-2; v_call: TRBV6-4; d_call: TRBD1; clone_size: once; cdr3_aa: CASSEGGTGTGYGYTF; cdr3_nt: TGTGCCAGCAGTGAAGGGGGGACGGGGACAGGCTATGGCTACACCTTC
j_call: TRBJ1-2; v_call: TRBV27; d_call: TRBD1; clone_size: NA; cdr3_aa: CASSLYRGGVTKDRQIYGYTF; cdr3_nt: TGTGCCAGCAGTTTATACCGGGGGGGGGTAACTAAGGACAGGCAGATTTATGGCTACACCTTC
j_call: TRBJ2-7; v_call: TRBV27; d_call: NA; clone_size: NA; cdr3_aa: CASSVLGRPTYEQYF; cdr3_nt: TGTGCCAGCAGCGTCCTGGGGAGACCCACCTACGAGCAGTACTTC
j_call: TRBJ2-1; v_call: TRBV4-2; d_call: TRBD2; clone_size: NA; cdr3_aa: CASSQAGTSGINEQFF; cdr3_nt: TGTGCCAGCAGCCAAGCCGGGACTAGCGGGATCAATGAGCAGTTCTTC
j_call: TRBJ1-4; v_call: TRBV19; d_call: NA; clone_size: NA; cdr3_aa: CASSVNGGRNEKLFF; cdr3_nt: TGTGCCAGTAGTGTCAACGGGGGGCGGAATGAAAAACTGTTTTTT
j_call: TRBJ1-5; v_call: TRBV19; d_call: NA; clone_size: NA; cdr3_aa: CASRNNSKWPQHF; cdr3_nt: TGTGCCAGTAGAAACAATAGCAAATGGCCCCAGCATTTT
j_call: TRBJ2-7; v_call: TRBV12-5; d_call: TRBD1; clone_size: NA; cdr3_aa: CASGLTPGQGYEQYF; cdr3_nt: TGTGCTAGTGGTTTGACACCGGGACAGGGTTACGAGCAGTACTTC
j_call: TRBJ2-7; v_call: TRBV28; d_call: NA; clone_size: NA; cdr3_aa: CASSLGGVRGFHEQYF; cdr3_nt: TGTGCCAGCAGTTTAGGCGGGGTAAGGGGTTTCCACGAGCAGTACTTC
j_call: TRBJ2-7; v_call: TRBV28; d_call: TRBD2; clone_size: NA; cdr3_aa: CAGSGGTSGNEQYF; cdr3_nt: TGTGCCGGGTCAGGCGGGACTAGTGGGAACGAGCAGTACTTC
j_call: TRBJ1-2; v_call: TRBV27; d_call: NA; clone_size: NA; cdr3_aa: CASSLYGGYGYTF; cdr3_nt: TGTGCCAGCAGTTTATACGGAGGCTATGGCTACACCTTC
j_call: TRBJ2-7; v_call: TRBV25-1; d_call: TRBD2; clone_size: NA; cdr3_aa: CATESGNSYEQYF; cdr3_nt: TGTGCCACGGAGAGCGGGAATAGTTACGAGCAGTACTTC
j_call: TRBJ2-7; v_call: TRBV6-1; d_call: TRBD1; clone_size: NA; cdr3_aa: CATKDLGQGKYEQYF; cdr3_nt: TGTGCCACCAAAGATTTGGGACAGGGGAAATACGAGCAGTACTTC
j_call: TRBJ2-1; v_call: TRBV14; d_call: NA; clone_size: NA; cdr3_aa: CASSPIIQNEQFF; cdr3_nt: TGTGCCAGCAGCCCCATAATACAGAATGAGCAGTTCTTC
j_call: TRBJ1-1; v_call: TRBV18; d_call: NA; clone_size: NA; cdr3_aa: CASSPSRGNTEAFF; cdr3_nt: TGTGCCAGCTCACCATCACGGGGGAACACTGAAGCTTTCTTT
j_call: TRBJ2-3; v_call: TRBV11-2; d_call: NA; clone_size: NA; cdr3_aa: CASSLDTTDTQYF; cdr3_nt: TGTGCCAGCAGCTTAGACACAACAGATACGCAGTATTTT
j_call: TRBJ1-1; v_call: TRBV5-1; d_call: TRBD1; clone_size: NA; cdr3_aa: CASSRTTGGFDVDTEAFF; cdr3_nt: TGCGCCAGCAGCAGGACGACAGGGGGCTTTGACGTGGACACTGAAGCTTTCTTT
j_call: TRBJ1-6; v_call: TRBV9; d_call: TRBD1; clone_size: NA; cdr3_aa: CASSATEGQAINSPLHF; cdr3_nt: TGTGCCAGCAGCGCTACAGAAGGACAGGCTATTAATTCACCCCTCCACTTT
j_call: TRBJ2-5; v_call: TRBV5-4; d_call: NA; clone_size: NA; cdr3_aa: CASSTTSKQETQYF; cdr3_nt: TGTGCCAGCAGCACGACTAGTAAGCAAGAGACCCAGTACTTC
j_call: TRBJ1-2; v_call: TRBV4-2; d_call: TRBD1; clone_size: NA; cdr3_aa: CASSQTGGADGYTF; cdr3_nt: TGTGCCAGCAGCCAAACAGGGGGCGCGGATGGCTACACCTTC
j_call: TRBJ2-5; v_call: TRBV28; d_call: NA; clone_size: few; cdr3_aa: CASKGGGAGQETQYF; cdr3_nt: TGTGCCAGCAAAGGAGGGGGGGCTGGTCAAGAGACCCAGTACTTC
j_call: TRBJ2-4; v_call: TRBV21-1; d_call: NA; clone_size: NA; cdr3_aa: CASSRQWALGVETGKNIQYF; cdr3_nt: TGTGCCAGCAGCAGGCAATGGGCGTTAGGGGTGGAGACTGGCAAAAACATTCAGTACTTC
j_call: TRBJ1-1; v_call: TRBV18; d_call: NA; clone_size: NA; cdr3_aa: CASSPGGLNTEAFF; cdr3_nt: TGTGCCAGCTCACCAGGGGGGTTGAACACTGAAGCTTTCTTT
j_call: TRBJ2-7; v_call: TRBV28; d_call: TRBD2; clone_size: NA; cdr3_aa: CASTPGGGGGYEQYF; cdr3_nt: TGTGCCAGCACCCCCGGAGGTGGCGGGGGCTACGAGCAGTACTTC
j_call: TRBJ2-5; v_call: TRBV2; d_call: NA; clone_size: NA; cdr3_aa: CASSLKETQYF; cdr3_nt: TGTGCCAGCAGTCTAAAAGAGACCCAGTACTTC
j_call: TRBJ2-1; v_call: TRBV5-1; d_call: NA; clone_size: few; cdr3_aa: CASSLGAGISYNEQFF; cdr3_nt: TGCGCCAGCAGCTTGGGGGCGGGAATATCCTACAATGAGCAGTTCTTC
j_call: TRBJ1-2; v_call: TRBV29-1; d_call: TRBD1; clone_size: NA; cdr3_aa: CSVGGQSYGYTF; cdr3_nt: TGCAGCGTTGGGGGACAGAGCTATGGCTACACCTTC
j_call: TRBJ2-1; v_call: TRBV18; d_call: NA; clone_size: NA; cdr3_aa: CASSRTDEQFF; cdr3_nt: TGTGCCAGCTCACGAACAGATGAGCAGTTCTTC
j_call: TRBJ2-2; v_call: TRBV7-3; d_call: NA; clone_size: NA; cdr3_aa: CASSFHRVGSGELFF; cdr3_nt: TGTGCCAGCAGCTTTCACAGGGTTGGTTCCGGGGAGCTGTTTTTT